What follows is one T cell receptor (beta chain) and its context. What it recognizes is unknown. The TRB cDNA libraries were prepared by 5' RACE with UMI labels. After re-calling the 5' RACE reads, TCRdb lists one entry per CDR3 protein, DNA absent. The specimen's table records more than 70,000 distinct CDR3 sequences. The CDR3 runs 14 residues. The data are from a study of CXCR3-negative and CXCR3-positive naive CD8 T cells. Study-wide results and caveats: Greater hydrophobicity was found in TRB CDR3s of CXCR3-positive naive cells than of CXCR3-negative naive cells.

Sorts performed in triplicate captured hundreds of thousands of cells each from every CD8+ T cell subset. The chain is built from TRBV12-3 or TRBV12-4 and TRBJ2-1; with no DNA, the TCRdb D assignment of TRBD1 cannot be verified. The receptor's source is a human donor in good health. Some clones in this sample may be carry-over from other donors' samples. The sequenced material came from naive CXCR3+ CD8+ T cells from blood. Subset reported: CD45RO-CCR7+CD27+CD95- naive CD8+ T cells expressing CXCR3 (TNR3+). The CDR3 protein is CASSLSTDGTMGFF.